These 20 T cell receptor beta chains were all obtained from the same sample, sequenced in a study of CD8+ T cells in alopecia areata. Treatment described: oral pan-JAK inhibitor, 5-10 mg twice daily. It was cDNA, reverse transcribed from extracted RNA, that served as the sequencing template. Generated by immunoSEQ multiplex PCR, the TCRdb table keeps only in-frame clones and is missing some. Of some 190,000 clones detected, roughly three fifths appear once; the ten largest clones hold about 0.69%. This specimen was CD4+ T cells sorted from blood, taken at week 4, from a patient treated with tofacitinib. Receptors were obtained from a human donor with alopecia areata.

The count of this clone is one. The chain is built from TRBV29-1 and TRBJ1-1; D is unresolved. This CDR3 spans 13 amino acids. The V end lost 5 bases, the J end lost 0 bases, and 10 bases lay between the germline ends. CDR1 is SQVTM, CDR2 ANQGSEA, per germline. For the CDR3, the DNA is TGCAGCGTTTGTAGGGCCTTGAACACTGAAGCTTTCTTT. It encodes CSVCRALNTEAFF.

This clone was counted a single time. The junction does not match germline at one end; this may be a read error. This chain joins TRBV6-5 and TRBJ2-7; D is perhaps TRBD1 (5 bases). The V gene's germline CDR1 is MNHEY and CDR2 SVGAGI. The CDR3 is 11 residues long. This CDR3 reads CASGPRTFSHF. The CDR3 region has the DNA TGTGCCAGCGGACCTCGGACATTTTCACACTTC.

The genes are TRBV7-8 and TRBJ2-5, with no clear D. The CDR3 has 14 amino acids. V lost 3 bases and J 4 bases, leaving 12 bases between the germline ends. Germline CDR1 is SGHVS and CDR2 is FQNEAQ. CDR3 loop: CASSLLPGLETQYF. Here the CDR3 DNA reads TGTGCCAGCAGCTTGTTGCCAGGCCTAGAGACCCAGTACTTC.

This clone was counted between two and nine times. The rearrangement uses TRBV29-1 and TRBJ1-1; 8 bases are shared with TRBD1. Losses at the gene ends were 5 bases for V and 4 bases for J; bases not matched to a gene: 6. Germline CDR1 is SQVTM and CDR2 is ANQGSEA. The CDR3 has 13 residues. The CDR3 DNA reads as TGCAGCGTTTTCAGGGGGCGCGGCACTGAAGCTTTCTTT. It specifies CSVFRGRGTEAFF.

This clone was counted between two and nine times. This CDR3 is also generated by other DNA sequences in the sample. The chain combines TRBV5-1 with TRBJ2-7; no clear D. V lost 0 bases, J lost 3 bases, and 1 base lay in between. From germline, CDR1 is SGHRS and CDR2 YFSETQ. The CDR3 covers 11 residues. CDR3 sequence reads: CASSLGYEQYF. CDR3 coding DNA: TGCGCCAGCAGCTTGGGCTACGAGCAGTACTTC.

This rearrangement joins TRBV29-1 to TRBJ2-7, with 9 bases identical to TRBD2. The germline gives CDR1 SQVTM, CDR2 ANQGSEA. V shed 5 bases and J 0 bases; nucleotides not matched to a gene: 5. The CDR3 is made up of 14 amino acids. The CDR3 DNA reads TGCAGCGTTTTGACTAGCGGAGACTCCTACGAGCAGTACTTC. It codes for CSVLTSGDSYEQYF.

The chain couples TRBV5-1 to TRBJ2-4; D is unclear. With 7 bases removed from V and 9 bases from J, the gap between germline ends came to 17 bases. Germline lookup yields CDR1 SGHRS and CDR2 YFSETQ. CDR3 length: 13 amino acids. This CDR3 is CASGPSVVVIQYF. The CDR3 region has the DNA TGCGCCAGCGGCCCCAGCGTTGTTGTCATTCAGTACTTC.

The V gene is TRBV6-6, the J gene TRBJ2-3; D ambiguous. This CDR3 has 13 amino acids. Germline V CDR1 and CDR2: MNHNY, SVGAGI (reference sequence). V was pared by 6 bases and J by 4 bases, with 11 bases between. In nucleotides, the CDR3 is TGTGCCAGCAGCCTCAAGGGCGCAGATACGCAGTATTTT. This codes for CASSLKGADTQYF.

The genes are TRBV29-1 and TRBJ1-2, with D perhaps TRBD1 (5 bases). Germline V CDR1 and CDR2: SQVTM, ANQGSEA. V was cut by 6 bases and J by 9 bases, with 8 bases left in between. This CDR3 is 9 amino acids long. CDR3 DNA: TGCAGCGTAGAGGACAGCTACACCTTC. Protein sequence: CSVEDSYTF.

This clone has a handful of counts. V is TRBV2 and J is TRBJ2-7, with a tentative D call TRBD1 (7 bases). Germline CDR1 is SNHLY and CDR2 is FYNNEI. V was shortened by 4 bases and J by 4 bases, with 17 bases between the two germline ends. The CDR3 totals 15 residues. Written as DNA, the CDR3 is TGTGCCAGCAGTGTCAACAGGGGAGGAATGTACGAGCAGTACTTC. It yields the protein CASSVNRGGMYEQYF.

This sequence joins TRBV27 and TRBJ2-3; the D gene is possibly TRBD1 (5 bases). The CDR3 spans 14 residues. Trimming cost V 6 bases and J 1 base, with 11 bases left between them. Germline lookup yields CDR1 MNHEY and CDR2 SMNVEV (reference sequence). The CDR3 spells CASRLQGRTDTQYF. In nucleotides, the CDR3 is TGTGCCAGCAGGCTCCAGGGTCGCACAGATACGCAGTATTTT.

The rearrangement joins TRBV4-1 to TRBJ1-5; 10 bases are a match to TRBD1. Germline V gene data show CDR1 as MGHRA and CDR2 as YSYEKL. This CDR3 contains 15 residues. Trimming at V came to 1 base and at J to 6 bases, leaving 3 bases not matched to a gene. The CDR3: CASSQGGQGSQPQHF. For the CDR3, the DNA is TGCGCCAGCAGCCAAGGGGGACAGGGGAGTCAGCCCCAGCATTTT.

CDR3 sequence: CAWSVRNPGLGTGELFF. CDR3 DNA: TGTGCCTGGAGTGTACGAAACCCGGGTCTTGGGACCGGGGAGCTGTTTTTT. This chain uses TRBV30 with TRBJ2-2; D ambiguous. The CDR3 is 17 amino acids. Germline V gene sequence: CDR1 GTSNPN, CDR2 SVGIG (reference sequence). The ends were cut back, 0 bases at V and 5 bases at J, with 19 bases in the middle. Variable domain in full (rest from reference TRBV30 and TRBJ2-2): SQTIHQWPATLVQPVGSPLSLECTVEGTSNPNLYWYRQAAGRGLQLLFYSVGIGQISSEVPQNLSASRPQDRQFILSSKKLLLSDSGFYLCAWSVRNPGLGTGELFFGEGSRLTVL.

The table lists this clone with a count of one. This chain connects TRBV28 to TRBJ1-1; tentative D call: TRBD1 (5 bases). Germline lookup yields CDR1 MDHEN and CDR2 SYDVKM. This CDR3 has 14 residues. The V end lost 6 bases, the J end lost 4 bases, and 15 bases lay between the germline ends. The DNA of the CDR3 is TGTGCCAGCAGCTCAAGGGGAGGTACCACTGAAGCTTTCTTT. As protein: CASSSRGGTTEAFF.

This clone came up a few times. The chain couples TRBV23-1 to TRBJ2-7; D is unresolved. TRBV23-1 is known as an ORF, though its function is uncertain. This CDR3 is 12 amino acids long. The ends were cut back, 4 bases at V and 1 base at J, with 5 bases in the middle. The DNA for the CDR3 is TGCGCCAGCAGTCTCCGATCCTACGAGCAGTACTTC. Protein sequence: CASSLRSYEQYF.

The chain couples TRBV5-4 to TRBJ1-2, with D hard to call. This CDR3 spans 15 amino acids. Germline V lookup: CDR1 SGHNT, CDR2 YYREEE (reference sequence). V was shortened by 5 bases and J by 5 bases, with 19 bases between the two germline ends. CDR3 nucleotides: TGTGCCAGCAGTCTACGGCCGGGGAACTCATATGGCTACACCTTC. It is translated as CASSLRPGNSYGYTF.

This chain joins TRBV29-1 and TRBJ2-3; 8 positions agree with TRBD2. The germline CDR1 and CDR2 sequences are SQVTM and ANQGSEA. The V and J ends lost 4 bases and 4 bases, in that order; junction bases with no gene match: 7. CDR3 length equals 14 residues. The CDR3 here is CSVVPGGPADTQYF. CDR3 bases: TGCAGCGTTGTACCGGGAGGGCCTGCAGATACGCAGTATTTT.

The chain recombines TRBV5-1 with TRBJ2-3; TRBD2 matches at 13 bases. The CDR3 is 16 residues long. The germline CDR1 and CDR2 sequences are SGHRS and YFSETQ. Trimming at V came to 4 bases and at J to 3 bases, leaving 5 bases not matched to a gene. The CDR3 spells CASSTLTSGRTDTQYF. The CDR3, as DNA: TGCGCCAGCAGCACCCTGACTAGCGGGAGGACAGATACGCAGTATTTT.

The chain couples TRBV7-2 to TRBJ2-3, with D perhaps TRBD2 (5 bases). This CDR3 is 14 amino acids long. V was cut by 7 bases and J by 3 bases, with 14 bases left in between. Germline CDR1 SGHTA, CDR2 FQGNSA. CDR3 coding DNA: TGTGCCAGCACCCGGCGAGGGAGAACAGATACGCAGTATTTT. Amino acids: CASTRRGRTDTQYF.

This clone was picked up a small number of times. This sequence joins TRBV15 and TRBJ1-2, with D possibly being TRBD1 (6 bases). Deletions cut 1 base from V and 4 bases from J, with 10 bases between. This CDR3 spans 14 amino acids. CDR1 is LNHNV and CDR2 is YYDKDF in the germline V gene (reference sequence). The chain's CDR3 is CATSRGAGVYGYTF. As DNA, the CDR3 is TGTGCCACCAGCAGAGGGGCAGGGGTCTATGGCTACACCTTC.